These 18 T cell receptor beta chains came from one sample sequenced in a study of T cell repertoires in cytomegalovirus infection. One entry per CDR3 protein, called by TCRdb with MiXCR from the reads. Of approximately 500,000 distinct CDR3 sequences detected, approximately 15% appear once; the ten largest clones hold 20% to 30%. Sequenced sample: CD8+ T cells from PBMCs. The source of these receptors is a human donor in good health (CMV status not recorded). Some clones in this sample may be carry-over from other donors' samples.

This clonotype occurred many times. The rearrangement links TRBV5-5 to TRBJ2-3, with 8 nucleotides matching TRBD2. In germline, CDR1 is SGHKS, CDR2 YYEKEE (reference sequence). The CDR3 is made up of 15 amino acids. The J segment lost 2 bases and the V segment lost 2 bases, leaving 4 bases of the junction unmatched. The CDR3: CASSFGLAHTDTQYF. CDR3 sequence (DNA): TGTGCCAGCAGCTTCGGACTAGCACACACAGATACGCAGTATTTT.

This sequence joins TRBV10-3 and TRBJ1-2, with D perhaps TRBD1 (6 bases). This CDR3 is built from 19 residues. CDR1 and CDR2 (germline): ENHRY, SYGVKD. With 3 bases removed from V and 0 bases from J, the gap between germline ends came to 23 bases. The CDR3 DNA reads TGTGCCATCAGTGACCGTGCCACCTCTCGGGACACCTCTAACTATGGCTACACCTTC. Protein product: CAISDRATSRDTSNYGYTF.

Regarding this clonotype: The junction does not match germline at one end; this may be a read error. The gene calls are TRBV9 and TRBJ2-7; 8 bases map to TRBD2. Looked up from germline, CDR1 is SGDLS and CDR2 is YYNGEE. The CDR3 spans 15 residues. DNA for the CDR3: TGTGCCAGCAGCCCCCCGGGACTAGGGTCCTCCGAGCAGTACTTC. It translates to CASSPPGLGSSEQYF.

The CDR3 sequence is CASSPWTKTDTQYF. The CDR3 DNA sequence: TGTGCCAGCAGCCCCTGGACTAAAACAGATACGCAGTATTTT. The V gene is TRBV11-2, the J gene TRBJ2-3; D is possibly TRBD2 (6 bases). V was clipped by 5 bases and J by 3 bases, with 12 bases between them. Germline lookup yields CDR1 SGHAT and CDR2 FQNNGV. The CDR3 sequence is 14 residues long.

CDR3 sequence: CASSSRGEAEAFF. The CDR3, as DNA: TGCGCCAGCAGCTCACGGGGCGAGGCTGAAGCTTTCTTT. This sequence joins TRBV4-1 and TRBJ1-1; D might be TRBD1 (5 bases). Germline V gene lookup returns CDR1 MGHRA and CDR2 YSYEKL. Trimming shortened V by 5 bases and J by 6 bases, and 13 bases separated the two germline ends. The CDR3 has 13 amino acids.

This clonotype came up many times. The V gene is TRBV7-8, the J gene TRBJ2-2; the D is unclear. The CDR3 spans 15 residues. The V gene lost 0 bases and the J gene lost 4 bases, with 9 bases spanning the gap. The germline CDR1 and CDR2 sequences are SGHVS and FQNEAQ. The CDR3 protein is CASSLAAEITGELFF. In DNA form, the CDR3 reads TGTGCCAGCAGCTTAGCGGCAGAAATCACCGGGGAGCTGTTTTTT. Filled out from reference TRBV7-8 and TRBJ2-2, the complete variable domain reads GAGVSQSPRYKVAKRGQDVALRCDPISGHVSLFWYQQALGQGPEFLTYFQNEAQLDKSGLPSDRFFAERPEGSVSTLKIQRTQQEDSAVYLCASSLAAEITGELFFGEGSRLTVL.

The chain recombines TRBV27 with TRBJ2-7; 9 bases are shared with TRBD2. The junction had 10 bases not matched to a gene; V was cut back by 6 bases and J by 1 base. CDR3 length equals 16 residues. Germline V CDR1 and CDR2: MNHEY, SMNVEV (reference sequence). CDR3 sequence reads: CASSPWASGVSYEQYF. For the CDR3, the DNA is TGTGCCAGCAGCCCCTGGGCTAGCGGGGTTTCCTACGAGCAGTACTTC.

This clonotype was picked up many times. J is TRBJ1-5 and V is TRBV6-1, with a possible D match to TRBD1 (6 bases). The germline V gene has CDR1 MNHNS and CDR2 SASEGT. V shed 1 base and J shed 4 bases, with 17 bases lying between them. CDR3 length equals 17 residues. The CDR3 sequence is CASSEGRSGGLNQPQHF. The CDR3 DNA sequence: TGTGCCAGCAGTGAAGGGCGGAGTGGGGGCCTGAATCAGCCCCAGCATTTT.

This clonotype was observed at least ten times. The chain links TRBV28 to TRBJ2-5; 9 positions agree with TRBD1. This CDR3 comprises 17 residues. Germline loops: CDR1 MDHEN, CDR2 SYDVKM. Trimming took 3 bases from V and 5 from J; bases not matched to a gene: 13. This CDR3 is CASSFLGQGGFRETQYF. The CDR3 DNA is TGTGCCAGCAGTTTTTTGGGACAGGGCGGATTCCGGGAGACCCAGTACTTC.

With respect to this clonotype: Because it lacks the conserved phenylalanine or tryptophan at the end, this CDR3 is likely a read error. The chain uses TRBV27 and TRBJ2-1; 8 positions agree with TRBD2. From germline, CDR1 is MNHEY and CDR2 SMNVEV (reference sequence). The CDR3 sequence is 15 residues long. V lost 7 bases to trimming and J lost 5 bases; unmatched junction nucleotides: 10. This CDR3 is CASTSIGGDNNEQFL. Here the CDR3 DNA reads TGTGCCAGCACCTCTATCGGGGGGGACAACAATGAGCAGTTCTTA.

Ten or more counts support this clonotype. This chain connects TRBV6-6 to TRBJ1-6; 9 bases are shared with TRBD1. The CDR3 length is 16 residues. Germline V lookup: CDR1 MNHNY, CDR2 SVGAGI (reference sequence). J gave up 6 bases and V 7 bases, and 10 bases lay outside the gene matches. DNA of the CDR3: TGTGCCAGCACCGACCGGGACAGGGTCCCTAATTCACCCCTCCACTTT. Amino acids: CASTDRDRVPNSPLHF.

Comments on this clonotype: The conserved phenylalanine or tryptophan is not found at the CDR3 terminus, so this likely reflects a read error. The rearrangement joins TRBV7-3 to TRBJ2-1; 11 nucleotides match TRBD2. The CDR3 length is 15 residues. After removal of 5 bases from V and 4 bases from J, the junction contained 4 bases not matched to a gene. The germline CDR1 and CDR2 sequences are SGHTA and FQGTGA. The CDR3 bases are TGTGCCAGCAGCCGGCTAGCGGGGGGATACAATGAGCAGTTCTTA. Translated: CASSRLAGGYNEQFL.

Regarding this clonotype: A much larger clone differs by one base, so this may be a read error. The final CDR3 position lacks the conserved phenylalanine or tryptophan, pointing to a likely read error. V is TRBV4-1 and J is TRBJ2-7; D is possibly TRBD1 (6 bases). V was trimmed by 4 bases and J by 5 bases, leaving 18 bases between them. CDR1 MGHRA and CDR2 YSYEKL come from the germline V gene. This CDR3 comprises 15 residues. This chain's CDR3 is CASSRGQGISDEQYI. Here the CDR3 DNA reads TGCGCCAGCAGCCGGGGGCAGGGAATTTCTGACGAGCAGTACATC.

J is TRBJ1-1 and V is TRBV6-4; possible D gene TRBD1, 5 bases. Per germline, CDR1 MRHNA and CDR2 SNTAGT. V dropped 0 bases and J dropped 1 base, with 9 bases sitting between them. The CDR3 is 15 residues long. CDR3 loop: CASSDSSGTNTEAFF. The CDR3, as DNA: TGTGCCAGCAGTGACTCGTCAGGGACGAACACTGAAGCTTTCTTT.

This clonotype was observed a few times. The chain combines TRBV10-3 with TRBJ2-2; D unresolved. V lost 0 bases and J lost 0, with 5 bases in between. This CDR3 spans 15 amino acids. Germline V CDR1 and CDR2: ENHRY, SYGVKD. Written as DNA, the CDR3 is TGTGCCATCAGTGAGTCGCTAGCGAACACCGGGGAGCTGTTTTTT. It specifies CAISESLANTGELFF.

This clonotype was recorded at least ten times. The chain uses TRBV28 and TRBJ1-2; D unclear. In germline, CDR1 is MDHEN, CDR2 SYDVKM. The CDR3 loop spans 14 amino acids. Trimming removed 5 bases from V and 4 bases from J, with 14 bases in between. The CDR3 reads CASSPDRGTYGYTF. DNA of the CDR3: TGTGCCAGCAGTCCCGACCGGGGAACCTATGGCTACACCTTC.

This clonotype was seen repeatedly, ten times or more. The chain employs TRBV4-1 and TRBJ2-7, with D possibly TRBD1 on 6 matching bases. The CDR3 length is 16 residues. Germline-derived CDR1 and CDR2 are MGHRA and YSYEKL. V was trimmed by 6 bases and J by 2 bases, leaving 20 bases between them. The CDR3 protein is CASSHHSDSPPYEQYF. DNA for the CDR3: TGCGCCAGCAGTCATCACTCGGACAGCCCGCCCTACGAGCAGTACTTC.

The chain recombines TRBV5-1 with TRBJ2-1, with 9 bases that match TRBD1. From germline, CDR1 is SGHRS and CDR2 YFSETQ. The CDR3 has 16 residues. V was clipped by 3 bases and J by 5 bases; unmatched bases: 9. CDR3 sequence: CASSSTGTGPNNEQFF. CDR3 coding DNA: TGCGCCAGCAGCTCGACCGGGACAGGGCCCAACAATGAGCAGTTCTTC.